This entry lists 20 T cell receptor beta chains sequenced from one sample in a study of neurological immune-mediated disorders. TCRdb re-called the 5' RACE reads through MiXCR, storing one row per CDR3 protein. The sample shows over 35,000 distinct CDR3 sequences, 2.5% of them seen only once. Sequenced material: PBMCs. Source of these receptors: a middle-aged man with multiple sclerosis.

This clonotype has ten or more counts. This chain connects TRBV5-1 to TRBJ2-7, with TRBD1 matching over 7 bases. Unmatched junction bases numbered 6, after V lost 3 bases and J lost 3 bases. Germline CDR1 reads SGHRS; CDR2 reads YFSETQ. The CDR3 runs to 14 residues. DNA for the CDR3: TGCGCCAGCAGCTCGTCACAGGGGCACTACGAGCAGTACTTC. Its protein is CASSSSQGHYEQYF.

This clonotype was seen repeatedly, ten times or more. This CDR3 is CSVEGAGANVLTF. In nucleotides, the CDR3 is TGCAGCGTTGAAGGGGCTGGGGCCAACGTCCTGACTTTC. The chain has TRBV29-1 and TRBJ2-6; no definite D call. Germline V gene data show CDR1 as SQVTM and CDR2 as ANQGSEA. CDR3 length: 13 residues. V gave up 1 base and J gave up 2 bases, with 3 bases separating them. The full variable domain, with the rest looked up from reference TRBV29-1 and TRBJ2-6, is SAVISQKPSRDICQRGTSLTIQCQVDSQVTMMFWYRQQPGQSLTLIATANQGSEATYESGFVIDKFPISRPNLTFSTLTVSNMSPEDSSIYLCSVEGAGANVLTFGAGSRLTVL.

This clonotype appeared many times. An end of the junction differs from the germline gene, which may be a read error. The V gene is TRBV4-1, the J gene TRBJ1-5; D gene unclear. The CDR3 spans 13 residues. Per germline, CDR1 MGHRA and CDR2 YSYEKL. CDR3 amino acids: CASSQVGDQPQNF. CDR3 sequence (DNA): TGCGCCAGCAGCCAAGTTGGGGATCAGCCCCAGAATTTT.

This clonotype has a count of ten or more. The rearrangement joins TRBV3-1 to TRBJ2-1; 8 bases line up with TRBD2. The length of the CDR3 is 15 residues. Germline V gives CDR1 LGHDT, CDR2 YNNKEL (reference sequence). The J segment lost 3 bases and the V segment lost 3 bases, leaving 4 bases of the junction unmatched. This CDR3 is CASSQDGGVYNEQFF. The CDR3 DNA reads TGTGCCAGCAGCCAGGACGGGGGGGTCTACAATGAGCAGTTCTTC.

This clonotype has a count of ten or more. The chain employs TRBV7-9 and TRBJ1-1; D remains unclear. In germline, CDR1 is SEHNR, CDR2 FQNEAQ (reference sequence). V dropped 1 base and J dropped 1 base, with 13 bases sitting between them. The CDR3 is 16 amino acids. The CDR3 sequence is CASSLVGGLPNTEAFF. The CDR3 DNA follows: TGTGCCAGCAGCTTAGTCGGCGGACTGCCGAACACTGAAGCTTTCTTT.

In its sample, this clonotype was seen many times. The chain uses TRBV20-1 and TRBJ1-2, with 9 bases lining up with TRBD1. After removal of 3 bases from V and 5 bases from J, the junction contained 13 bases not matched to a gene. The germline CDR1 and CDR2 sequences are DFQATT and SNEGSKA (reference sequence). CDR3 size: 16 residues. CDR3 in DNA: TGCAGTGCTAGCGGCTCCACAGGGGGCGCCGGGTATGGCTACACCTTC. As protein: CSASGSTGGAGYGYTF.

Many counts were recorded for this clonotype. CDR3 sequence: CASSQVSAGGLNEQFF. DNA of the CDR3: TGTGCCAGCAGCCAAGTCTCAGCGGGGGGGCTTAATGAGCAGTTCTTC. The rearrangement joins TRBV3-1 to TRBJ2-1, with TRBD2 identical over 10 bases. V shed 1 base and J 7 bases; nucleotides not matched to a gene: 7. CDR1 is LGHDT and CDR2 is YNNKEL in the germline V gene (reference sequence). This CDR3 contains 16 residues.

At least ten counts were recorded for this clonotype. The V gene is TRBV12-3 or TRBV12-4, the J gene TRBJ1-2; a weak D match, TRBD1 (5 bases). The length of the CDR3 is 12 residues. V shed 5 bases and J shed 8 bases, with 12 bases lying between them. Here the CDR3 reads CASSGRVRGYTF. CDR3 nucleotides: TGTGCCAGCAGTGGCAGGGTGAGGGGCTACACCTTC.

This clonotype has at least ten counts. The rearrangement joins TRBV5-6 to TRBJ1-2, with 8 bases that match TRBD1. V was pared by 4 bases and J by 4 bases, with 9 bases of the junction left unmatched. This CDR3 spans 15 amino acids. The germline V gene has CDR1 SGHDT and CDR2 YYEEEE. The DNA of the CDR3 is TGTGCCAGCAGCCGCGGACAGGGAGGGTCCTATGGCTACACCTTC. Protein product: CASSRGQGGSYGYTF. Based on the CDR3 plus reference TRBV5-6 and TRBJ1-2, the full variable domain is DAGVTQSPTHLIKTRGQQVTLRCSPKSGHDTVSWYQQALGQGPQFIFQYYEEEERQRGNFPDRFSGHQFPNYSSELNVNALLLGDSALYLCASSRGQGGSYGYTFGSGTRLTVV.

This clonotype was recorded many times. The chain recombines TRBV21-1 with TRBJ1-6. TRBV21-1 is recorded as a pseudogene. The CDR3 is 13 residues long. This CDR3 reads CASSKNGNSPLHF. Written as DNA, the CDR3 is TGTGCCAGCAGTAAAAACGGTAATTCACCCCTCCACTTT.

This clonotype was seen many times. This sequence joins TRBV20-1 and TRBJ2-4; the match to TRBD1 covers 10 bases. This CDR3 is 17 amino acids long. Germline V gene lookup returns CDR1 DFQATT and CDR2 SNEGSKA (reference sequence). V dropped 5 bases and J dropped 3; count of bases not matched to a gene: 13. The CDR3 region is CSAAGTGVILGKNIQYF. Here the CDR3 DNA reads TGCAGTGCTGCGGGGACAGGGGTTATTTTAGGCAAAAACATTCAGTACTTC.

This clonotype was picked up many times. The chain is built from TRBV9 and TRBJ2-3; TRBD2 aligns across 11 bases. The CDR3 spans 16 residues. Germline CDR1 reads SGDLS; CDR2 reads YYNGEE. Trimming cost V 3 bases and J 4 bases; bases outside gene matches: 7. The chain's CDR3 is CASSATGTSGSDTQYF. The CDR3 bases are TGTGCCAGCAGCGCCACCGGGACTAGCGGTTCAGATACGCAGTATTTT.

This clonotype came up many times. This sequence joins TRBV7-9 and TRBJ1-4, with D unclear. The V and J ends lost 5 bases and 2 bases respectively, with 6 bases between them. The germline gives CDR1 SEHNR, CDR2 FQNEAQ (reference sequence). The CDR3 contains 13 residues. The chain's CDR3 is CASSLTTNEKLFF. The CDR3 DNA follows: TGTGCCAGCAGCCTTACGACTAATGAAAAACTGTTTTTT.

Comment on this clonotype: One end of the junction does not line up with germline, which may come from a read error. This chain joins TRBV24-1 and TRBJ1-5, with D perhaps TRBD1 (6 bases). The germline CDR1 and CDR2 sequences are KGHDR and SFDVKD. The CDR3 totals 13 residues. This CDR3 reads CATSEGGGQPQNF. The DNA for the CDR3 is TGTGCCACCAGTGAGGGAGGGGGTCAGCCCCAGAATTTT.

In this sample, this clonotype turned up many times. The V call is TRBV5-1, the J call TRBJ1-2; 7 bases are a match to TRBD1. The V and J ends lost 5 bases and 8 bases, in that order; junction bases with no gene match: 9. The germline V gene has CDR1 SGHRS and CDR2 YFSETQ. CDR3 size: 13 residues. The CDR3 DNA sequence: TGCGCCAGCAGTCCTACGGGACAGAGGGGCTACACCTTC. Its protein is CASSPTGQRGYTF.

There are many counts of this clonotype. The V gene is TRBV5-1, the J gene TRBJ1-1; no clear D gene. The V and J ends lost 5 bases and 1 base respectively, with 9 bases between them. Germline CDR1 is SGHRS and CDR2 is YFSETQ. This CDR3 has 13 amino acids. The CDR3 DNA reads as TGCGCCAGCAGGCGGACGGGGAACACTGAAGCTTTCTTT. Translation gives CASRRTGNTEAFF.

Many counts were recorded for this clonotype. The CDR3 DNA follows: TGTGCCAGCTCTTTCATAGCGGGCGTATCCTACAATGAGCAGTTCTTC. Encoded protein: CASSFIAGVSYNEQFF. This chain links TRBV18 with TRBJ2-1; TRBD2 matches at 7 bases. The V gene end was trimmed by 6 bases and the J gene end by 1 base; junction bases not matched to a gene: 9. The CDR3 sequence is 16 residues long. Germline CDR1 KGHSH, CDR2 LQKENI. Combining the CDR3 with reference TRBV18 and TRBJ2-1 gives the whole variable domain NAGVMQNPRHLVRRRGQEARLRCSPMKGHSHVYWYRQLPEEGLKFMVYLQKENIIDESGMPKERFSAEFPKEGPSILRIQQVVRGDSAAYFCASSFIAGVSYNEQFFGPGTRLTVL.

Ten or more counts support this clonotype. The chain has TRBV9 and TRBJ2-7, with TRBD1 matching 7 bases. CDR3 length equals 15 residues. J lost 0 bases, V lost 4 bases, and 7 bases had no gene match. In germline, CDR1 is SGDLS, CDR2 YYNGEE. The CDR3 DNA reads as TGTGCCAGCAGCCCGCGACAGGGTAGCTCCTACGAGCAGTACTTC. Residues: CASSPRQGSSYEQYF.

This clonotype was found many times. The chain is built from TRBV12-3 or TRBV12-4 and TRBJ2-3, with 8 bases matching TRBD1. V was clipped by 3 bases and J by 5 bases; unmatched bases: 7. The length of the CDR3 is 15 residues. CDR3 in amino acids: CASSFGQGFGDTQYF. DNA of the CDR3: TGTGCCAGCAGTTTCGGACAGGGTTTTGGAGATACGCAGTATTTT.

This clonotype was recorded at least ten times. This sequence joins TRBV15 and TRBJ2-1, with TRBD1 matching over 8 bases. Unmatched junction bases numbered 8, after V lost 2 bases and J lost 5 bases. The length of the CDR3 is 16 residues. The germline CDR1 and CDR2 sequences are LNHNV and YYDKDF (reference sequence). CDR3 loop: CATSRNRDRIDNEQFF. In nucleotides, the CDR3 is TGTGCCACCAGCAGAAACCGGGACAGGATCGACAATGAGCAGTTCTTC.